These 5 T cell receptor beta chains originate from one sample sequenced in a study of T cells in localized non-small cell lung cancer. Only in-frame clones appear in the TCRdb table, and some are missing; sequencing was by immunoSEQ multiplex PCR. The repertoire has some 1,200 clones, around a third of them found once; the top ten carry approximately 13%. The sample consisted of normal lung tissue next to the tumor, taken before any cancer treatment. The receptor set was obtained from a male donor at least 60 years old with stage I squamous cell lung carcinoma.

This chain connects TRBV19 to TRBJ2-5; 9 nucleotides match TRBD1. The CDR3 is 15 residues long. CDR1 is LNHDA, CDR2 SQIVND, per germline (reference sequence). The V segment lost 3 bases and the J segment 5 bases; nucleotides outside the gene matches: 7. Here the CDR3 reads CASSIGGGTGETQYF. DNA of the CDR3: TGTGCCAGTAGTATTGGGGGTGGGACAGGGGAGACCCAGTACTTC.

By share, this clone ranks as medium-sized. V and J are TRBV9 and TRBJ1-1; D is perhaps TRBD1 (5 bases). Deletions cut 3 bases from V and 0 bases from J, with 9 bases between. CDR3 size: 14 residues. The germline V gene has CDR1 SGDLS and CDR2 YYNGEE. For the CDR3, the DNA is TGTGCCAGCAGCGCCAAGGGGATGAACACTGAAGCTTTCTTT. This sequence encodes CASSAKGMNTEAFF.

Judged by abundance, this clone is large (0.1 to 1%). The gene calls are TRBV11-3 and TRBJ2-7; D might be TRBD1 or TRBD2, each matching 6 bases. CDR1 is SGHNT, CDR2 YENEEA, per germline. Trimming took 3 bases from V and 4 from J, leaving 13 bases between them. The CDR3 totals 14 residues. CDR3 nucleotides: TGTGCCAGCAGCTTGGAGGGGGACTCTTACGAGCAGTACTTC. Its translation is CASSLEGDSYEQYF.

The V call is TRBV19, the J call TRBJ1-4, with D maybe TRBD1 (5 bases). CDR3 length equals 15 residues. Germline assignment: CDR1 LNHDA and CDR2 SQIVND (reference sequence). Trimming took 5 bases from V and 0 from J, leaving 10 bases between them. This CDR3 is CASSPGTATNEKLFF. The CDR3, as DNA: TGTGCCAGTAGTCCCGGGACGGCAACTAATGAAAAACTGTTTTTT.

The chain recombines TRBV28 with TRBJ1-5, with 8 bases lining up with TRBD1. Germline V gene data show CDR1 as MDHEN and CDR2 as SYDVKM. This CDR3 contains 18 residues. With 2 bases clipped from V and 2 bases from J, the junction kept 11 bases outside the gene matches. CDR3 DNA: TGTGCCAGCAGTTTAGAGAAGTCAGGGGGCTTCGGCAATCAGCCCCAGCATTTT. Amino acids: CASSLEKSGGFGNQPQHF.